The 15 T cell receptor beta chains presented below share a single source sample, sequenced in a study of shared clonotypes between healthy human individuals. Method: immunoSEQ multiplex PCR; TCRdb's copy keeps in-frame clones and lacks some. This sample has some 240,000 clones, with about 69% found just once. Sequencing was carried out using memory CD4+ T cells sorted from blood. The subset here: CD45RA-negative fraction. The receptors derive from a man in his thirties or forties in good health.

The rearrangement links TRBV29-1 to TRBJ2-7, with TRBD1 as a possible D gene (5 bases). Germline CDR1 and CDR2: SQVTM and ANQGSEA. The CDR3 contains 13 residues. V was pared by 1 base and J by 6 bases, with 13 bases between. The CDR3 loop is CSVEAARDGEQYF. For the CDR3, the DNA is TGCAGCGTTGAAGCCGCCAGGGATGGCGAGCAGTACTTC.

As concerns this clone: The junction departs from the called germline gene at one end, perhaps through a read error. The rearrangement links TRBV7-7 to TRBJ2-7; D call uncertain. Germline CDR1 reads SSHAT; CDR2 reads FNYEAQ (reference sequence). The CDR3 is 13 residues long. CDR3 sequence: CASSMNLQDEQYF. As DNA, the CDR3 is TGTGCTAGCAGCATGAACCTGCAGGACGAGCAGTACTTC.

V usage is TRBV30 and J usage is TRBJ2-2; D unclear. This CDR3 region has 12 residues. The V gene's germline CDR1 is GTSNPN and CDR2 SVGIG (reference sequence). With 0 bases removed from V and 6 bases from J, the gap between germline ends came to 5 bases. DNA for the CDR3: TGTGCCTGGAGTGTTCGGTCCGGGGAGCTGTTTTTT. This gives the protein CAWSVRSGELFF.

The rearrangement links TRBV18 to TRBJ1-5; TRBD1 is a possible D gene (6 bases). V dropped 5 bases and J dropped 7 bases, with 15 bases sitting between them. This CDR3 contains 14 residues. The V gene's germline CDR1 is KGHSH and CDR2 LQKENI. CDR3 in amino acids: CASSYDRGGQPQHF. The CDR3 region has the DNA TGTGCCAGCTCATACGACCGGGGGGGCCAGCCCCAGCATTTT.

The chain couples TRBV27 to TRBJ2-1; D gene uncertain. From germline, CDR1 is MNHEY and CDR2 SMNVEV (reference sequence). There are 14 residues in the CDR3. V gave up 6 bases and J gave up 0 bases, with 9 bases separating them. This chain's CDR3 is CASRIDGSYNEQFF. Here the CDR3 DNA reads TGTGCCAGCAGGATCGACGGCTCCTACAATGAGCAGTTCTTC.

The CDR3 coding sequence is TGCGCCAGCCTCGGGAAGGGAGGACCTCCCAATGAGCAGTTCTTC. As protein: CASLGKGGPPNEQFF. The gene calls are TRBV10-1 and TRBJ2-1, with D perhaps matching TRBD2 (6 bases). Per germline, CDR1 WNHNN and CDR2 SYGVQD (reference sequence). V lost 8 bases to trimming and J lost 6 bases, with 20 bases between them. The CDR3 is 15 amino acids.

V usage is TRBV2 and J usage is TRBJ2-1; TRBD2 is a possible D gene (5 bases). This CDR3 is 17 amino acids long. From germline, CDR1 is SNHLY and CDR2 FYNNEI. V gave up 6 bases and J gave up 5 bases, with 23 bases separating them. The DNA of the CDR3 is TGTGCCAGCAGCCCCCAGGTGGCGAGCGGCGACCACAATGAGCAGTTCTTC. Its protein is CASSPQVASGDHNEQFF.

DNA of the CDR3: TGTGCCAGCAGCGTCGGCCTTGGTTTGGAGGGCCATGGAAACATTCAGTACTTC. This gives the protein CASSVGLGLEGHGNIQYF. The chain has TRBV9 and TRBJ2-4; D perhaps matches TRBD2 (6 bases). Germline values: CDR1 SGDLS, CDR2 YYNGEE. V was shortened by 2 bases and J by 6 bases, with 24 bases between the two germline ends. The CDR3 has 18 residues. Full variable domain (rest looked up from reference TRBV9 and TRBJ2-4): DSGVTQTPKHLITATGQRVTLRCSPRSGDLSVYWYQQSLDQGLQFLIQYYNGEERAKGNILERFSAQQFPDLHSELNLSSLELGDSALYFCASSVGLGLEGHGNIQYFGAGTRLSVL.

This chain uses TRBV19 with TRBJ2-2; tentatively, D is TRBD1 (6 bases). Trimming pared 9 bases from V and 4 bases from J, leaving 21 bases between. There are 16 residues in the CDR3. CDR1 and CDR2 (germline): LNHDA, SQIVND (reference sequence). Written as DNA, the CDR3 is TGTGCCAGCCGAACCCTGGGGGCGGCGAGCACCGGGGAGCTGTTTTTT. Encoded protein: CASRTLGAASTGELFF.

The genes are TRBV5-4 and TRBJ1-2; the D is unclear. The CDR3 is 13 residues long. The V gene's germline CDR1 is SGHNT and CDR2 YYREEE (reference sequence). Trimming removed 1 base at V and 4 bases at J, with 8 bases between. The CDR3 region is CASSLPKSYGYTF. CDR3 nucleotides: TGTGCCAGCAGCTTGCCCAAGAGCTATGGCTACACCTTC.

This clone was observed once. The V gene is TRBV7-9, the J gene TRBJ2-7, with D perhaps assigned TRBD1 or TRBD2 (6 bases each). The V gene lost 5 bases and the J gene lost 5 bases, with 16 bases spanning the gap. This CDR3 comprises 14 residues. The germline V gene has CDR1 SEHNR and CDR2 FQNEAQ (reference sequence). The CDR3 DNA sequence: TGTGCCAGCAGCGTAGGGGGGCAAGGGCACGAGCAGTACTTC. Translated: CASSVGGQGHEQYF.

V is TRBV27 and J is TRBJ1-1, with 12 bases that match TRBD1. The CDR3 has 16 residues. With V trimmed by 8 bases and J by 4 bases, 11 bases remained unmatched. In germline, CDR1 is MNHEY, CDR2 SMNVEV (reference sequence). For the CDR3, the DNA is TGTGCCAGCGCCCACGGGACAGGGGGCCCCAGCACTGAAGCTTTCTTT. It specifies CASAHGTGGPSTEAFF.

The chain recombines TRBV7-8 with TRBJ2-2; 11 bases are a match to TRBD1. Trimming at V came to 3 bases and at J to 7 bases, leaving 10 bases not matched to a gene. The CDR3 is 17 amino acids. The germline V gene has CDR1 SGHVS and CDR2 FQNEAQ. CDR3 amino acids: CASSLTAGTGGIGELFF. The DNA for the CDR3 is TGTGCCAGCAGCTTGACCGCCGGGACAGGGGGAATCGGGGAGCTGTTTTTT.

This chain connects TRBV30 to TRBJ2-2, with D unclear. Germline values: CDR1 GTSNPN, CDR2 SVGIG (reference sequence). V lost 1 base to trimming and J lost 4 bases, with 7 bases between them. This CDR3 has 13 residues. The CDR3 protein is CAWSDHITGELFF. The CDR3 DNA is TGTGCCTGGAGTGACCACATCACCGGGGAGCTGTTTTTT. Variable domain in full (rest from reference TRBV30 and TRBJ2-2): SQTIHQWPATLVQPVGSPLSLECTVEGTSNPNLYWYRQAAGRGLQLLFYSVGIGQISSEVPQNLSASRPQDRQFILSSKKLLLSDSGFYLCAWSDHITGELFFGEGSRLTVL.

The V gene is TRBV2, the J gene TRBJ2-4; D uncertain. Between the trimmed V and J ends, which lost 1 base and 4 bases, there was a span of 11 bases. This CDR3 has 15 amino acids. CDR1 is SNHLY, CDR2 FYNNEI, per germline. Here the CDR3 reads CASSEGWAEKNIQYF. CDR3 DNA: TGTGCCAGCAGTGAAGGGTGGGCGGAGAAAAACATTCAGTACTTC.